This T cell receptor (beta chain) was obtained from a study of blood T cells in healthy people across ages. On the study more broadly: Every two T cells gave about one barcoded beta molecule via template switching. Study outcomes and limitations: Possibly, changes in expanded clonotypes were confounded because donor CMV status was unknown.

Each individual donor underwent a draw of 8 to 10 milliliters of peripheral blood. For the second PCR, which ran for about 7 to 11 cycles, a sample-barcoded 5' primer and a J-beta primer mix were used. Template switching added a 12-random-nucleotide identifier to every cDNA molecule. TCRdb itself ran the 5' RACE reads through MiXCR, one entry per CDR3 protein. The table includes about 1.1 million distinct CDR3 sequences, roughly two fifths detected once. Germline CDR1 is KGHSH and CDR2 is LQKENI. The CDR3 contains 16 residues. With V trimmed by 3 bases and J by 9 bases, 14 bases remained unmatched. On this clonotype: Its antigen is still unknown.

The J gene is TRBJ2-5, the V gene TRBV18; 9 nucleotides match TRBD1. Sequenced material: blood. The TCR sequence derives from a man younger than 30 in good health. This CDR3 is CASSPDTGGAGKAQYF. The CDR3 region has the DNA TGTGCCAGCTCACCCGACACAGGGGGCGCGGGGAAGGCCCAGTACTTC.